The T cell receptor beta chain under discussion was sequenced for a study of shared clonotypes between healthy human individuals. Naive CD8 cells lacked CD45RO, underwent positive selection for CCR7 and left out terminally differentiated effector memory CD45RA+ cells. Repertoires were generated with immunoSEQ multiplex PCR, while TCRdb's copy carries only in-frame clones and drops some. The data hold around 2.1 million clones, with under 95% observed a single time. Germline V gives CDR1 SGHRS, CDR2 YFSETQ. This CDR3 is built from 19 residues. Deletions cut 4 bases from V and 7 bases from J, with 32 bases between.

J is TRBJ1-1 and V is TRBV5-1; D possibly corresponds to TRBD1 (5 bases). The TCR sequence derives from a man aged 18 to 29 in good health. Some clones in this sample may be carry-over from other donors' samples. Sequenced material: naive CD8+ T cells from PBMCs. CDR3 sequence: CASSPMRPGAYPDQNEAFF. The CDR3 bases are TGCGCCAGCAGCCCAATGAGACCCGGGGCCTACCCGGATCAGAATGAAGCTTTCTTT.